The clone carrying this T cell receptor beta chain turned up a few times. The antigen is undetermined. These data come from a study of T-cell memory formation after mild COVID-19. On the study more broadly: There were largely donor-specific TCR clusters.

Each CDR3 protein gets one entry after TCRdb re-called the 5' RACE reads with MiXCR. Among under 200,000 distinct CDR3 sequences, about 9.9% were seen once, and the ten largest hold 3.8%. The CDR3 runs 14 residues. V lost 1 base and J lost 5, with 11 bases in between. The germline CDR1 and CDR2 sequences are SEHNR and FQNEAQ (reference sequence). Study outcomes and limitations: Among CD4+ contracting clones, most were CM and EM, and CD8+ ones EMRA. Prior to infection, memory already included some responding clones, suggesting cross-reactive memory joined. Later expanders leaned toward CD4+, whereas clones contracting from day 15 to 85 were balanced CD4/CD8.

Sequences were obtained from PBMCs or a T cell subset sorted from them (not recorded which). The chain links TRBV7-9 to TRBJ2-5; D call uncertain. This sequence was found in a man in his late teens or twenties who had mild COVID-19 (a few samples of this study predate the infection). Cell type and time point are not known. The chain's CDR3 is CASSLVRAAETQYF. The CDR3 bases are TGTGCCAGCAGCTTAGTTCGTGCCGCGGAGACCCAGTACTTC.